This entry describes one T cell receptor (beta chain). Antigen specificity is unknown. The sample comes from a study of blood T cells in healthy people across ages. Study-wide context: About one barcoded beta molecule per two T cells was captured by template switching.

The J segment lost 4 bases and the V segment lost 6 bases, leaving 13 bases of the junction unmatched. The CDR3 has 18 amino acids. Germline CDR1 SGHRS, CDR2 YFSETQ. Each sample had at least 6 million PBMCs isolated. The study, taken as a whole, reports: Higher diversity and more naive CD4+ cells were features of long-lived donors, compared to aged donors.

Then a second PCR, running about 6 to 11 cycles, was carried out with a sample-barcoded 5' primer and a J-beta primer mix. One entry per CDR3 protein results from TCRdb running MiXCR on the 5' RACE reads. The sample yields roughly 2 million distinct CDR3 sequences, roughly 52% seen once. The gene calls are TRBV5-1 and TRBJ2-5, with 15 bases that match TRBD2. Sequences were obtained from blood. This TCR was sampled from a middle-aged woman in good health. The CDR3, as DNA: TGCGCCAGCAACACCGGGACTAGCGGGGGGATTACTCGAGAGACCCAGTACTTC. Protein sequence: CASNTGTSGGITRETQYF.